Each of the 17 T cell receptor beta chains below was sequenced from the same sample in a study of cytomegalovirus exposure and HLA in healthy donors. The study ran its PCR with 60 Vbeta and 13 Jbeta primers. Only in-frame clones appear in the TCRdb table, and some are missing; sequencing was by immunoSEQ multiplex PCR. The sample carries fewer than 5,500 clones, over 75% recorded once. Sequencing used PBMCs. Source of these receptors: a woman between 40 and 50 years old in good health and CMV-seropositive.

This clone is a singleton in its sample. The rearrangement joins TRBV6-5 to TRBJ1-1; 7 nucleotides agree with TRBD1. The CDR3 is 12 amino acids. V gave up 7 bases and J gave up 1 base; unmatched junction bases: 0. From germline, CDR1 is MNHEY and CDR2 SVGAGI. CDR3 in amino acids: CASTGGNTEAFF. The CDR3 DNA reads as TGTGCCAGCACAGGGGGGAACACTGAAGCTTTCTTT.

The chain is built from TRBV2 and TRBJ1-5; 7 nucleotides align to TRBD1. The junction had 11 bases not matched to a gene; V was cut back by 6 bases and J by 6 bases. This CDR3 region has 15 residues. Germline V gene sequence: CDR1 SNHLY, CDR2 FYNNEI. The CDR3 region has the DNA TGTGCCAGCAGCCCCGAAAATGCAGGGGGTCAGCCCCAGCATTTT. It is translated as CASSPENAGGQPQHF.

This chain joins TRBV29-1 and TRBJ2-5, with TRBD1 matching over 9 bases. J was trimmed by 2 bases and V by 8 bases; bases with no gene match: 6. CDR3 size: 13 residues. CDR1 and CDR2 from the germline V gene are SQVTM and ANQGSEA. CDR3 nucleotides: TGCAGCACCCTGACAGGGGGACAAGAGACCCAGTACTTC. It yields the protein CSTLTGGQETQYF.

This chain links TRBV28 with TRBJ1-2; D may be TRBD1 (5 bases). Germline V gene data show CDR1 as MDHEN and CDR2 as SYDVKM. The V end lost 7 bases, the J end lost 4 bases, and 13 bases lay between the germline ends. The length of the CDR3 is 13 residues. The CDR3 sequence is CASTGGAAYGYTF. The CDR3 nucleotides read TGTGCCAGCACCGGTGGGGCGGCCTATGGCTACACCTTC.

The rearrangement joins TRBV30 to TRBJ1-5; 8 bases agree with TRBD1. Germline CDR1 reads GTSNPN; CDR2 reads SVGIG (reference sequence). CDR3 length: 13 amino acids. With V trimmed by 2 bases and J by 7 bases, 4 bases remained unmatched. As DNA, the CDR3 is TGTGCCTGGAGTTACAGGGGGGACCAGCCCCAGCATTTT. Amino acids: CAWSYRGDQPQHF.

The chain carries TRBV6-6 and TRBJ2-1; 7 bases are shared with TRBD1. J gave up 4 bases and V 6 bases, and 9 bases lay outside the gene matches. Germline CDR1 is MNHNY and CDR2 is SVGAGI (reference sequence). This CDR3 is built from 15 residues. The CDR3 nucleotides read TGTGCCAGCAGGGAGGACAGGAATCCTTACAATGAGCAGTTCTTC. This translates into CASREDRNPYNEQFF.

The chain recombines TRBV5-1 with TRBJ1-5, with 8 bases lining up with TRBD1. Trimming took 1 base from V and 5 from J; bases not matched to a gene: 5. This CDR3 spans 15 amino acids. Germline V CDR1 and CDR2: SGHRS, YFSETQ. CDR3 region: CASSLTPGQDQPQHF. For the CDR3, the DNA is TGCGCCAGCAGCTTGACCCCGGGACAGGATCAGCCCCAGCATTTT.

The chain employs TRBV30 and TRBJ1-4; possibly TRBD1 for D (5 bases). The CDR3 extends over 15 amino acids. The V end was cut by 0 bases, the J end by 8 bases, with 16 bases between. Germline V CDR1 and CDR2: GTSNPN, SVGIG (reference sequence). This CDR3 reads CAWSVRAGLGEKLFF. DNA of the CDR3: TGTGCCTGGAGTGTACGGGCAGGGTTGGGAGAAAAACTGTTTTTT.

V usage is TRBV12-5 and J usage is TRBJ2-3; D is unclear. Germline CDR1 reads LGHNT; CDR2 reads FRNRAP. V was clipped by 0 bases and J by 5 bases, with 3 bases between them. This CDR3 is built from 12 residues. As DNA, the CDR3 is TGTGCTAGTGGTTTGGTCCGAGATACGCAGTATTTT. It yields the protein CASGLVRDTQYF. Filled out from reference TRBV12-5 and TRBJ2-3, the complete variable domain reads DARVTQTPRHKVTEMGQEVTMRCQPILGHNTVFWYRQTMMQGLELLAYFRNRAPLDDSGMPKDRFSAEMPDATLATLKIQPSEPRDSAVYFCASGLVRDTQYFGPGTRLTVL.

This clone is large by share. The V gene is TRBV19, the J gene TRBJ2-1; D is perhaps TRBD2 (6 bases). This CDR3 is 15 amino acids long. From germline, CDR1 is LNHDA and CDR2 SQIVND (reference sequence). Between the trimmed V and J ends, which lost 6 bases and 3 bases, there was a span of 15 bases. CDR3 sequence (DNA): TGTGCCAGTAGCGGAAGGGGACTTGACTACAATGAGCAGTTCTTC. Encoded protein: CASSGRGLDYNEQFF.

V usage is TRBV29-1 and J usage is TRBJ2-1; D uncertain. In germline, CDR1 is SQVTM, CDR2 ANQGSEA. The CDR3 consists of 12 residues. V shed 5 bases and J shed 9 bases, with 14 bases lying between them. In nucleotides, the CDR3 is TGCAGCGTTACGACTGCCGTGGGTGAGCAGTTCTTC. This translates into CSVTTAVGEQFF.

The chain is built from TRBV30 and TRBJ2-5, with D perhaps TRBD2 (5 bases). Trimming took 2 bases from V and 2 from J, leaving 12 bases between them. The CDR3 is 14 residues long. Per germline, CDR1 GTSNPN and CDR2 SVGIG (reference sequence). This chain's CDR3 is CAWSRGSGQETQYF. The CDR3, as DNA: TGTGCCTGGAGTAGAGGGAGTGGGCAAGAGACCCAGTACTTC. Drawing the rest from reference TRBV30 and TRBJ2-5, the complete variable domain is SQTIHQWPATLVQPVGSPLSLECTVEGTSNPNLYWYRQAAGRGLQLLFYSVGIGQISSEVPQNLSASRPQDRQFILSSKKLLLSDSGFYLCAWSRGSGQETQYFGPGTRLLVL.

This sequence joins TRBV5-6 and TRBJ1-5, with TRBD1 matching over 7 bases. Germline V lookup: CDR1 SGHDT, CDR2 YYEEEE. The junction had 5 bases not matched to a gene; V was cut back by 4 bases and J by 4 bases. The CDR3 runs to 14 residues. Written as DNA, the CDR3 is TGTGCCAGCAGCCCCCGACAGGGTAATCAGCCCCAGCATTTT. This translates into CASSPRQGNQPQHF. The complete variable domain, with remaining parts taken from reference TRBV5-6 and TRBJ1-5, reads DAGVTQSPTHLIKTRGQQVTLRCSPKSGHDTVSWYQQALGQGPQFIFQYYEEEERQRGNFPDRFSGHQFPNYSSELNVNALLLGDSALYLCASSPRQGNQPQHFGDGTRLSIL.

The chain recombines TRBV30 with TRBJ2-4; 11 bases are a match to TRBD1. CDR3 length equals 15 residues. The germline V gene has CDR1 GTSNPN and CDR2 SVGIG (reference sequence). Trimming at V came to 5 bases and at J to 5 bases, leaving 8 bases not matched to a gene. The CDR3 protein is CAWDGQGAKENIQYF. DNA for the CDR3: TGTGCCTGGGATGGACAGGGGGCGAAGGAAAACATTCAGTACTTC.

The chain joins TRBV29-1 to TRBJ2-5; 8 bases are a match to TRBD1. CDR3 length: 14 amino acids. Germline V lookup: CDR1 SQVTM, CDR2 ANQGSEA. The trim removed 3 bases at V and 9 bases at J, leaving 12 bases unmatched. The CDR3 coding sequence is TGCAGCGTTGAGGACAGGGTCCGTTGGGGGGCCCAGTACTTC. The encoded protein is CSVEDRVRWGAQYF. Filled out from reference TRBV29-1 and TRBJ2-5, the complete variable domain reads SAVISQKPSRDICQRGTSLTIQCQVDSQVTMMFWYRQQPGQSLTLIATANQGSEATYESGFVIDKFPISRPNLTFSTLTVSNMSPEDSSIYLCSVEDRVRWGAQYFGPGTRLLVL.

V gene TRBV30 combines with J gene TRBJ1-4, with D possibly matching TRBD1 (5 bases). The V end lost 0 bases, the J end lost 1 base, and 15 bases lay between the germline ends. This CDR3 has 17 residues. Germline V gives CDR1 GTSNPN, CDR2 SVGIG (reference sequence). In DNA, the CDR3 is TGTGCCTGGAGTGTGAGTCTTCGGGGGGGAACTAATGAAAAACTGTTTTTT. Encoded protein: CAWSVSLRGGTNEKLFF.

CDR3: CASTPDRNRNTEAFF. The CDR3 bases are TGTGCCAGCACCCCGGACAGGAACAGGAACACTGAAGCTTTCTTT. This chain connects TRBV5-4 to TRBJ1-1; 7 positions agree with TRBD1. Germline V gene lookup returns CDR1 SGHNT and CDR2 YYREEE (reference sequence). The V and J ends lost 6 bases and 1 base, in that order; junction bases with no gene match: 9. This CDR3 is built from 15 residues.